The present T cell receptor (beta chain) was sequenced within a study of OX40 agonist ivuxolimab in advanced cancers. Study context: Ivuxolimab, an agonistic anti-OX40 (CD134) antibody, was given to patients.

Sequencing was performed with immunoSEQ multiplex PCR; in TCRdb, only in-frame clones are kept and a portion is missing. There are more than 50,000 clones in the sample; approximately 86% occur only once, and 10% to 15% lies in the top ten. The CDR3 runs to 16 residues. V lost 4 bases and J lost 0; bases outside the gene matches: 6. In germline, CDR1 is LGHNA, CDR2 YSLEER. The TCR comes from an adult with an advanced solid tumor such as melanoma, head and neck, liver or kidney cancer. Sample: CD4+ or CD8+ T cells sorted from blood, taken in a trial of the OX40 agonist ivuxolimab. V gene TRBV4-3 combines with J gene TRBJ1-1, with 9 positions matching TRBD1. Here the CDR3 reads CASSLSGTGLNTEAFF. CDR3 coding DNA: TGCGCCAGCAGCCTTTCCGGGACAGGGTTGAACACTGAAGCTTTCTTT.